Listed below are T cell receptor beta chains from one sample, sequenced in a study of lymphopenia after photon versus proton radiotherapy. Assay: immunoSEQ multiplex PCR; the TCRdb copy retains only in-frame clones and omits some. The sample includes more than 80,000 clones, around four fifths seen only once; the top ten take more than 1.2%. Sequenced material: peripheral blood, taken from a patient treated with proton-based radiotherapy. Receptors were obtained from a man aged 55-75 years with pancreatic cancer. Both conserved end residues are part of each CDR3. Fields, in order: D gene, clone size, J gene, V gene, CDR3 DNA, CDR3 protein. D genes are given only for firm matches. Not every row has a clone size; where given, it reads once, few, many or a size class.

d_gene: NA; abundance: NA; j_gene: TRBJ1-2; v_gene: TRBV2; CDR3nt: TGTGCCGTCCCTAGGGGCCCAAGGAATGGCTACACCTTC; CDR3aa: CAVPRGPRNGYTF
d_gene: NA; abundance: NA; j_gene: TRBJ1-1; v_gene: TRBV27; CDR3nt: TGTGCCAGCAGTTTATTCCCCGCGGACGACTGGAACACTGAAGCTTTCTTT; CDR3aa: CASSLFPADDWNTEAFF
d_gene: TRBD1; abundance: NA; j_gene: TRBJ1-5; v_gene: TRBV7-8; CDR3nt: TGTGCCAGCAGCTCATCAGGGGGCGTGGGTCAGCCCCAGCATTTT; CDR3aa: CASSSSGGVGQPQHF
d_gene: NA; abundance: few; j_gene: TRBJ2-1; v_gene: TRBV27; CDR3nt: TGTGCCAGCAGTTTGGGATGGAGTGAGCAGTTCTTC; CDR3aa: CASSLGWSEQFF
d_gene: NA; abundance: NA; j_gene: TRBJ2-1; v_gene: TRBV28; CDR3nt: TGTGCCACATTCCACGGGAGCGGCGTATACAATGAGCAGTTCTTC; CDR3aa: CATFHGSGVYNEQFF
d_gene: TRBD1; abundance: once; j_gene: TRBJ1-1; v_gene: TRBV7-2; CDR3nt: TGTGCCAGCACCATTATCCGGGACAGAGAAGCTTTCTTT; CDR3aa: CASTIIRDREAFF
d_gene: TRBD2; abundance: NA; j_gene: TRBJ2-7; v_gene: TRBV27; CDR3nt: TGTGCCAGCAGTCGCCGTGTTTTAGCGGGAGACAACGAGCAGTACTTC; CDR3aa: CASSRRVLAGDNEQYF
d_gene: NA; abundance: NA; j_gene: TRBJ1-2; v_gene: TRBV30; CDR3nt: TGTGCCTGGAGTTTTACAGGGAATGGCTACACCTTC; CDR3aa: CAWSFTGNGYTF
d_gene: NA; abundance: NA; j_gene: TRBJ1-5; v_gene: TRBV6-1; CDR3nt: TGTGCCAGCAGTGGCAGGGATAGCAATCAGCCCCAGCATTTT; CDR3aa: CASSGRDSNQPQHF
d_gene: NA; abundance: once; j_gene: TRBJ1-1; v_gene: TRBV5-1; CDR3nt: TGCGCCAGCAGCCCCCGGGCGGTGAACACTGAAGCTTTCTTT; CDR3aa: CASSPRAVNTEAFF
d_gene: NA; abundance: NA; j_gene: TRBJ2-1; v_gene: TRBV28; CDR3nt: TGTGCCAGCCTGCCCCTGTCCAGGGGCTGGGATGAGCAGTTCTTC; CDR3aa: CASLPLSRGWDEQFF
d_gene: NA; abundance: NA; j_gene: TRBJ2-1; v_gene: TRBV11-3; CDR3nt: TGTGCCAGCAGCAATCCGGGACAAACAGGACCCTACAATGAGCAGTTCTTC; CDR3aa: CASSNPGQTGPYNEQFF
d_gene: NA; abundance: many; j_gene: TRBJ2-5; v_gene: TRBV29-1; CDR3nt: TGCAGCGTAATCTGGGACGGCCAAGAGACCCAGTACTTC; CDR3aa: CSVIWDGQETQYF
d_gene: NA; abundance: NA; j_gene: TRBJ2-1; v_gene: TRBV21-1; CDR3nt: TGTGCCAGCAGCAAAGCACGGGGGAATTCCTACAATGAGCAGTTCTTC; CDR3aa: CASSKARGNSYNEQFF
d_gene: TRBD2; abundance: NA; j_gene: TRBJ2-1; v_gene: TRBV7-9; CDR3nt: TGTGCCAGCAGCGGGAGCCGTGGGACTAGCTACAGTGAGCAGTTCTTC; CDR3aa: CASSGSRGTSYSEQFF
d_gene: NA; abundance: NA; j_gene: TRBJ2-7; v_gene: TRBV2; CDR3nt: TGTGCCAGCAGTGAAGATGTACCCAGTTCCTACGAGCAGTACTTC; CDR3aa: CASSEDVPSSYEQYF
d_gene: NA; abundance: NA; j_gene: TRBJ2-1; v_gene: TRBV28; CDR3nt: TGTGCCAGCAGTCAGCGGCGCAATGAGCAGTTCTTC; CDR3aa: CASSQRRNEQFF